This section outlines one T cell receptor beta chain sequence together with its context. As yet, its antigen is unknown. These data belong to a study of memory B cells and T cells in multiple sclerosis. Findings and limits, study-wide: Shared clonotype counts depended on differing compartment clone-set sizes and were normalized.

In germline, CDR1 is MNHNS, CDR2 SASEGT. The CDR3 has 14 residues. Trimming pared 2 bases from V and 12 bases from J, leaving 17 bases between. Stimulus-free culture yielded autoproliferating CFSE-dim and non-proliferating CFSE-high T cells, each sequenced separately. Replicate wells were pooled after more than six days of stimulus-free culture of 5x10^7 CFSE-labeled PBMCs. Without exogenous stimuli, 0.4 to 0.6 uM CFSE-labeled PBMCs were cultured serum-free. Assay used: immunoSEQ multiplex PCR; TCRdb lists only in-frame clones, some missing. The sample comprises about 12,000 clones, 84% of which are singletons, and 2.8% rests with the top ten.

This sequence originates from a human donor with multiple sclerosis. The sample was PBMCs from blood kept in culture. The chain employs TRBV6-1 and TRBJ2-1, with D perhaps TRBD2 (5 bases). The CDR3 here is CASSEITERRSQFF. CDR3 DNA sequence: TGTGCCAGCAGTGAAATCACTGAGCGGCGGTCGCAGTTCTTC.